A single count supports the clone carrying this T cell receptor (beta chain). The data derive from a study of blood T cell repertoires in COVID-19. Study context: Samples representing acute and convalescent COVID-19 were sourced from the United States, Italy and Spain. T cells, B-cell-depleted T cells, or PBMCs supplied cDNA or gDNA.

The CDR3 contains 16 residues. The germline CDR1 and CDR2 sequences are SGHVS and FQNEAQ. Trimming shortened V by 6 bases and J by 5 bases, and 20 bases separated the two germline ends. Per the study methods: Amplification of reference gene primers provided the estimated nucleated cell counts. Profiling relied on immunoSEQ multiplex PCR, and the TCRdb table lists in-frame clones only, not all of them. V and J calls and clone size are as listed in that table; D and trimming were resolved from the DNA. The data show 150,000 to 200,000 clones, approximately 89% seen once. The sequencing input was peripheral blood. This TCR came from a man aged 40-49 years with active or convalescent COVID-19. This rearrangement joins TRBV7-8 to TRBJ1-3; maybe TRBD1 (6 bases). As DNA, the CDR3 is TGTGCCAGCAGTCCTACAGGGTGGACTTGGAGAAACACCATATATTTT. As protein: CASSPTGWTWRNTIYF.